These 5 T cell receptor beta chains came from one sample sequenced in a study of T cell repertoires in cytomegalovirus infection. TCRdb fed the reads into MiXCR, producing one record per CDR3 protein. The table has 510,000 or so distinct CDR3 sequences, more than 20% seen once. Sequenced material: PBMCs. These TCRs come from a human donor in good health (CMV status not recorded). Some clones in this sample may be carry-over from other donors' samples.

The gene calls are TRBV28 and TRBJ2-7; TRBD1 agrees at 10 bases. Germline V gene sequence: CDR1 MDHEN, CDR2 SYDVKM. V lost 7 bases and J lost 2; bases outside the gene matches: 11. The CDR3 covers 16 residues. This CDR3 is CASNSGDRGTPYEQYF. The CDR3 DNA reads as TGTGCCAGCAACTCAGGGGACAGGGGAACTCCCTACGAGCAGTACTTC.

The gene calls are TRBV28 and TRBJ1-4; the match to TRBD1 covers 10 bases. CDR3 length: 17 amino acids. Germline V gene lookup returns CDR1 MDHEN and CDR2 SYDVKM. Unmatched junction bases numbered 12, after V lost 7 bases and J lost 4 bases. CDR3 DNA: TGTGCCAGCACCCTTCCGGGACAGGGGTATGGTAATGAAAAACTGTTTTTT. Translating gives CASTLPGQGYGNEKLFF.

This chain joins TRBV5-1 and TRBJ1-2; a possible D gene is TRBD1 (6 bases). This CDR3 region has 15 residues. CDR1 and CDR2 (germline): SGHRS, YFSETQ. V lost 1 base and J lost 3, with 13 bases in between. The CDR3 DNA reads TGCGCCAGCAGCTTGAAGGTACAGGGCGACTATGGCTACACCTTC. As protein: CASSLKVQGDYGYTF.

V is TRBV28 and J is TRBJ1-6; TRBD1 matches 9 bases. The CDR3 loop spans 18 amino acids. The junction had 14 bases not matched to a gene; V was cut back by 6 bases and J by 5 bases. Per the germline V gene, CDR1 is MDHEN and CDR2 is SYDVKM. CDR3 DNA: TGTGCCAGCAGCCTACCGGGACAGGGATTAAGTCATAATTCACCCCTCCACTTT. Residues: CASSLPGQGLSHNSPLHF.

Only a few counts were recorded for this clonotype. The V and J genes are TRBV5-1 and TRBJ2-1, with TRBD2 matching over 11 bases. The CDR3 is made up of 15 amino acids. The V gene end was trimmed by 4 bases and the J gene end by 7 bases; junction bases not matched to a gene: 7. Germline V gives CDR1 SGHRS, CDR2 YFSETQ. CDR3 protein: CASSTSGRGSNEQFF. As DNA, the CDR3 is TGCGCCAGCAGCACTAGCGGGAGAGGTTCGAATGAGCAGTTCTTC.